A single sample is the source of the 3 T cell receptor beta chains below, sequenced in a study of shared clonotypes between healthy human individuals. Produced via immunoSEQ multiplex PCR; TCRdb's table is partial and in-frame only. The table includes 2.3 million or so clones, over 90% detected once. What was sequenced was naive CD4+ T cells from PBMCs. The subset denotes: CD45RA+ positively selected. These receptors originate from a man aged 18 to 30 in good health. Some clones in this sample may be carry-over from other donors' samples.

The CDR3, as DNA: TGTGCCTGGAGTGGAGGGGCCTATGGCTACACCTTC. Amino acids: CAWSGGAYGYTF. The chain couples TRBV30 to TRBJ1-2, with D tentatively TRBD1 (5 bases). The length of the CDR3 is 12 residues. V was pared by 1 base and J by 4 bases, with 7 bases between. CDR1 GTSNPN and CDR2 SVGIG come from the germline V gene (reference sequence).

The chain employs TRBV7-9 and TRBJ2-3; D is uncertain. V lost 2 bases and J lost 0, with 12 bases in between. This CDR3 has 16 residues. Per the germline V gene, CDR1 is SEHNR and CDR2 is FQNEAQ (reference sequence). The CDR3 DNA reads as TGTGCCAGCAGCTTACCACGGCAAACTAGCACAGATACGCAGTATTTT. As protein: CASSLPRQTSTDTQYF.

The chain has TRBV28 and TRBJ2-5; 11 bases are a match to TRBD2. With the DNA end fitting TRBJ2-7 better, the J assignment may be wrong. CDR1 is MDHEN, CDR2 SYDVKM, per germline. CDR3 length equals 15 residues. The CDR3 DNA sequence: TGTGCCAGCAGTTTATTTGAACTAGCGGGAGACGAGCAGTACTTC. This encodes CASSLFELAGDEQYF.